These 4 T cell receptor beta chains share one sample of origin, sequenced in a study of OX40 agonist ivuxolimab in advanced cancers. Sequencing used immunoSEQ multiplex PCR; TCRdb keeps in-frame clones, though not all of them. Of just under 75,000 clones in the sample, about 93% are singletons; the top ten hold 0.4% to 0.5%. The specimen was CD4+ or CD8+ T cells sorted from blood, collected in a trial of the OX40 agonist ivuxolimab. Source of these receptors: an adult with an advanced solid tumor such as melanoma, head and neck, liver or kidney cancer.

This clone was seen just once. The chain's CDR3 is CASSPHRIGLSTDTQYF. As DNA, the CDR3 is TGTGCCAGCAGCCCGCATAGGATCGGACTTAGCACAGATACGCAGTATTTT. The rearrangement links TRBV14 to TRBJ2-3, with D possibly TRBD2 on 5 matching bases. The V gene lost 4 bases and the J gene lost 0 bases, with 17 bases spanning the gap. CDR1 SGHDN and CDR2 FVKESK come from the germline V gene. This CDR3 comprises 17 residues.

CDR3 sequence (DNA): TGTGCCAGCTCACCGGGACTAGCGGGGCCTCCAGATACGCAGTATTTT. This sequence encodes CASSPGLAGPPDTQYF. The chain uses TRBV18 and TRBJ2-3, with TRBD2 identical over 13 bases. The germline gives CDR1 KGHSH, CDR2 LQKENI. CDR3 length: 16 amino acids. Trimming cost V 3 bases and J 4 bases; bases outside gene matches: 4.

The V gene is TRBV30, the J gene TRBJ1-2; D unresolved. V was pared by 2 bases and J by 5 bases, with 9 bases between. The CDR3 has 12 amino acids. The germline V gene encodes CDR1 GTSNPN and CDR2 SVGIG (reference sequence). The CDR3 sequence is CAWSKGNYGYTF. CDR3 DNA sequence: TGTGCCTGGAGTAAAGGGAATTATGGCTACACCTTC. The whole variable domain, filled in from reference TRBV30 and TRBJ1-2, reads SQTIHQWPATLVQPVGSPLSLECTVEGTSNPNLYWYRQAAGRGLQLLFYSVGIGQISSEVPQNLSASRPQDRQFILSSKKLLLSDSGFYLCAWSKGNYGYTFGSGTRLTVV.

The chain is built from TRBV11-2 and TRBJ2-5; D is unclear. Trimming removed 5 bases from V and 5 bases from J, with 6 bases in between. The CDR3 extends over 11 amino acids. Germline-derived CDR1 and CDR2 are SGHAT and FQNNGV. Here the CDR3 reads CASSPGETQYF. CDR3 nucleotide sequence: TGTGCCAGCAGCCCCGGGGAGACCCAGTACTTC. Full variable domain (outside the CDR3, taken from reference TRBV11-2 and TRBJ2-5): EAGVAQSPRYKIIEKRQSVAFWCNPISGHATLYWYQQILGQGPKLLIQFQNNGVVDDSQLPKDRFSAERLKGVDSTLKIQPAKLEDSAVYLCASSPGETQYFGPGTRLLVL.